Following are 8 T cell receptor beta chains from one sample sequenced in a study of high-grade serous ovarian cancer treatment subgroups. The tumor samples were collected prior to definitive surgery or chemotherapy. Sequencing was performed with immunoSEQ multiplex PCR; in TCRdb, only in-frame clones are kept and a portion is missing. The data hold tens of thousands of clones, with around 84% observed a single time. The sequencing sample was made of tumor tissue. The receptors here all came from a human donor with high-grade serous ovarian cancer.

The rearrangement uses TRBV29-1 and TRBJ2-7; 9 bases are a match to TRBD1. The V and J ends lost 5 bases and 5 bases, in that order; junction bases with no gene match: 7. The CDR3 sequence is 13 residues long. The germline CDR1 and CDR2 sequences are SQVTM and ANQGSEA. CDR3 protein: CSVRGQGVHEQYF. Here the CDR3 DNA reads TGCAGCGTTAGGGGACAGGGAGTCCACGAGCAGTACTTC.

This clone has only a few counts. CDR3 protein: CASSPLANDNVLTF. The CDR3, as DNA: TGTGCCAGCAGCCCCCTCGCCAACGACAACGTCCTGACTTTC. V and J are TRBV11-2 and TRBJ2-6, with D unresolved. V lost 5 bases and J lost 9, with 14 bases in between. The CDR3 consists of 14 residues. The V gene's germline CDR1 is SGHAT and CDR2 FQNNGV.

CDR3 in amino acids: CASKPREGGTTGELFF. The CDR3 bases are TGCGCCAGCAAACCCCGGGAGGGGGGAACGACCGGGGAGCTGTTTTTT. The rearrangement joins TRBV10-2 to TRBJ2-2; 8 bases agree with TRBD2. The length of the CDR3 is 16 residues. Germline CDR1 reads WSHSY; CDR2 reads SAAADI. The V segment lost 7 bases and the J segment 5 bases; nucleotides outside the gene matches: 12.

This chain links TRBV29-1 with TRBJ2-3; 12 bases map to TRBD2. The V segment lost 3 bases and the J segment 4 bases; nucleotides outside the gene matches: 2. The CDR3 extends over 14 amino acids. In germline, CDR1 is SQVTM, CDR2 ANQGSEA. The CDR3 spells CSVDTSGRPDTQYF. CDR3 coding DNA: TGCAGCGTTGATACTAGCGGGAGGCCAGATACGCAGTATTTT.

The rearrangement links TRBV30 to TRBJ2-5; D not resolved. Germline CDR1 and CDR2: GTSNPN and SVGIG (reference sequence). This CDR3 has 13 residues. V lost 1 base and J lost 1, with 7 bases in between. The DNA of the CDR3 is TGTGCCTGGAGTGCCAGGTTCCAAGAGACCCAGTACTTC. Translated: CAWSARFQETQYF.

CDR3 residues: CASSPVWASSGANVLTF. In DNA, the CDR3 is TGTGCCAGCTCACCAGTGTGGGCCAGCTCTGGGGCCAACGTCCTGACTTTC. This chain joins TRBV18 and TRBJ2-6; D is unclear. The length of the CDR3 is 17 residues. Trimming pared 2 bases from V and 0 bases from J, leaving 11 bases between. In germline, CDR1 is KGHSH, CDR2 LQKENI.

In its sample, this clone was seen a few times. The rearrangement uses TRBV7-9 and TRBJ2-3; D is unresolved. Germline V lookup: CDR1 SEHNR, CDR2 FQNEAQ (reference sequence). This CDR3 is built from 12 residues. V shed 5 bases and J shed 3 bases, with 6 bases lying between them. Written as DNA, the CDR3 is TGTGCCAGCAGCCCTTCAACAGATACGCAGTATTTT. Translated, it gives CASSPSTDTQYF.

The chain uses TRBV5-4 and TRBJ1-2; 12 nucleotides line up with TRBD1. This CDR3 comprises 17 residues. Germline V gene lookup returns CDR1 SGHNT and CDR2 YYREEE (reference sequence). The V and J ends lost 4 bases and 8 bases, in that order; junction bases with no gene match: 15. The chain's CDR3 is CASSGSGPGQGAGGYTF. In DNA form, the CDR3 reads TGTGCCAGCAGCGGGAGCGGCCCGGGACAGGGGGCGGGAGGCTACACCTTC.